This T cell receptor beta chain was documented in a study of T cell responses to AZD1222 COVID-19 vaccine. The method was immunoSEQ multiplex PCR; TCRdb's version includes in-frame clones alone and lacks a portion of them. Found here are under 85,000 clones, approximately 91% of them singletons; the top ten hold about 4.8%. V was pared by 7 bases and J by 4 bases, with 11 bases between. This CDR3 spans 14 amino acids. The germline gives CDR1 MNHEY, CDR2 SMNVEV (reference sequence). Whole-study results and caveats: Sampling that yielded the repertoires occurred only after the peak T cell response. Following two doses of AZD1222, Spike-specific TCR breadth and depth rose. The CD4 TCRs associated with vaccination extended across spike and predominated at 160-218 and 743-854. Clonal diversity may have been underestimated, and the donors were mostly white British, with more females than males.

With regard to this clone: The antigen is undetermined.

This chain uses TRBV27 with TRBJ2-6; no clear D. The sequencing here drew on peripheral blood, taken on day 0 of MenACWY control vaccination. The sequence was obtained from an adult in good health. CDR3 amino acids: CASTRAAGANVLTF. The CDR3 bases are TGTGCCAGCACCCGGGCGGCAGGGGCCAACGTCCTGACTTTC.